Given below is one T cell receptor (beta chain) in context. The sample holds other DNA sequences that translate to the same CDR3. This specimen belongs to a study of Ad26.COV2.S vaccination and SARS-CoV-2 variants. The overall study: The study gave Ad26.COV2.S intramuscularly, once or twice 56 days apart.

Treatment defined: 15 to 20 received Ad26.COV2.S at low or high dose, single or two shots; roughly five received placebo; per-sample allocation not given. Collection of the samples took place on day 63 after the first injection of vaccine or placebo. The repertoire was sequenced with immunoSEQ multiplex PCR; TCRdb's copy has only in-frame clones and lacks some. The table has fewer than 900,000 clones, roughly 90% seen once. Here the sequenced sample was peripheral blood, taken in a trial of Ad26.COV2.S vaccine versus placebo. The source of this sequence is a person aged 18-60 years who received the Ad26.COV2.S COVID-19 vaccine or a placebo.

The CDR3 DNA reads TGTGCCAGTACCCTGCGGCGCGACACCGGGGAGCTGTTTTTT. Amino acid sequence: CASTLRRDTGELFF. The chain employs TRBV19 and TRBJ2-2; D call uncertain. CDR1 LNHDA and CDR2 SQIVND come from the germline V gene (reference sequence). This CDR3 has 14 residues. V was pared by 7 bases and J by 3 bases, with 12 bases between.